Below, 19 T cell receptor beta chains from the same sample are listed, as sequenced in a study of identical twins. MiXCR, applied by TCRdb to the 5' RACE reads, yields one record per CDR3 protein. The sample has 1.5 million to 2 million distinct CDR3 sequences, roughly a third seen once. The material sequenced was cord blood. The receptors originated from a newborn girl in good health.

The CDR3 nucleotides read TGTGCCAGCAGGTTCCTAGCGGCCAAAAACATTCAGTACTTC. This gives the protein CASRFLAAKNIQYF. The J gene is TRBJ2-4, the V gene TRBV6-5; the D gene is possibly TRBD2 (6 bases). Trimming left V 6 bases short and J 1 base short, with 10 bases between. Per the germline V gene, CDR1 is MNHEY and CDR2 is SVGAGI. This CDR3 has 14 amino acids.

This clonotype has ten or more counts. The chain has TRBV18 and TRBJ2-7, with 8 bases aligning to TRBD1. Per germline, CDR1 KGHSH and CDR2 LQKENI. The junction had 1 base not matched to a gene; V was cut back by 0 bases and J by 0 bases. This CDR3 has 15 amino acids. The CDR3 region is CASSPPGTGSYEQYF. The CDR3 DNA is TGTGCCAGCTCACCACCTGGGACAGGCTCCTACGAGCAGTACTTC.

In its sample, this clonotype was seen many times. An end of the junction differs from the germline gene, which may be a read error. V is TRBV12-3 or TRBV12-4 and J is TRBJ2-7; 11 bases line up with TRBD2. This CDR3 contains 15 residues. For the CDR3, the DNA is TGCGCCAGCTCACCTCCGGGACTAGCGGCTTACGAGCAGTACTTC. Its protein is CASSPPGLAAYEQYF.

This clonotype was detected only a few times. The chain uses TRBV11-2 and TRBJ2-7; 7 positions agree with TRBD2. Germline V gives CDR1 SGHAT, CDR2 FQNNGV. V lost 3 bases and J lost 12; bases outside the gene matches: 14. There are 14 residues in the CDR3. CDR3 nucleotide sequence: TGTGCCAGCAGCTTGGCGGGAGACCCTCTCCTTCCGTACTTC. It codes for CASSLAGDPLLPYF.

The chain uses TRBV11-3 and TRBJ2-2; a possible D gene is TRBD2 (5 bases). Trimming stripped 3 bases from V and 6 bases from J, with 8 bases between. Per the germline V gene, CDR1 is SGHNT and CDR2 is YENEEA. The CDR3 contains 13 residues. This CDR3 reads CASSFSAPGELFF. CDR3 bases: TGTGCCAGCAGCTTTAGCGCCCCCGGGGAGCTGTTTTTT.

J is TRBJ1-4 and V is TRBV20-1; 11 positions agree with TRBD1. CDR1 is DFQATT and CDR2 is SNEGSKA in the germline V gene (reference sequence). Losses at the gene ends were 0 bases for V and 7 bases for J; bases not matched to a gene: 4. The CDR3 is 15 amino acids. This chain's CDR3 is CSARDTGTGGEKLFF. The CDR3 DNA follows: TGCAGTGCTAGAGACACCGGGACAGGGGGTGAAAAACTGTTTTTT.

The chain carries TRBV7-6 and TRBJ1-5; D possibly corresponds to TRBD1 (6 bases). The V gene's germline CDR1 is SGHVS and CDR2 FNYEAQ. The germline V and J ends were trimmed by 1 base and 0 bases, with 13 bases remaining between them. The CDR3 loop spans 17 amino acids. The chain's CDR3 is CASSLGRGPYSNQPQHF. The CDR3 region has the DNA TGTGCCAGCAGCTTAGGCCGGGGGCCGTATAGCAATCAGCCCCAGCATTTT.

Ten or more counts support this clonotype. This chain uses TRBV27 with TRBJ1-1; D is possibly TRBD1 (5 bases). V was clipped by 0 bases and J by 4 bases, with 9 bases between them. The germline V gene encodes CDR1 MNHEY and CDR2 SMNVEV (reference sequence). The CDR3 totals 14 residues. CDR3 sequence: CASSLSRAGTEAFF. CDR3 nucleotide sequence: TGTGCCAGCAGTTTATCCAGGGCGGGCACTGAAGCTTTCTTT.

This clonotype was seen only a few times. The chain combines TRBV6-6 with TRBJ2-7; 15 bases are shared with TRBD2. The CDR3 has 16 residues. Germline V gene data show CDR1 as MNHNY and CDR2 as SVGAGI (reference sequence). The ends lost 4 bases at V and 2 bases at J; junction bases unmatched: 3. CDR3 loop: CASSSRTSGRAYEQYF. The CDR3 coding sequence is TGTGCCAGCAGTTCCCGGACTAGCGGGAGGGCCTACGAGCAGTACTTC.

This clonotype was seen only a few times. The genes are TRBV12-3 or TRBV12-4 and TRBJ2-5, with D possibly matching TRBD2 (6 bases). Trimming took off 5 bases at V and 0 bases at J, with 13 bases between the two ends. The CDR3 loop spans 15 amino acids. CDR3 region: CASSHGTLYQETQYF. CDR3 nucleotides: TGTGCCAGCAGTCACGGGACTCTGTACCAAGAGACCCAGTACTTC.

In this sample, this clonotype turned up a few times. The CDR3 DNA follows: TGTGCCAGCAGCCCCCGACTAGCGGAGTACGAGCAGTACTTC. This gives the protein CASSPRLAEYEQYF. The V gene is TRBV7-9, the J gene TRBJ2-7; 9 bases are a match to TRBD2. J was trimmed by 4 bases and V by 5 bases; bases with no gene match: 6. Germline lookup yields CDR1 SEHNR and CDR2 FQNEAQ (reference sequence). This CDR3 is 14 amino acids long.

The V gene is TRBV7-8, the J gene TRBJ2-3; tentatively, D is TRBD2 (7 bases). CDR1 is SGHVS, CDR2 FQNEAQ, per germline. CDR3 length: 18 residues. The V and J ends lost 4 bases and 3 bases respectively, with 23 bases between them. CDR3: CASSYWALGGVWTDTQYF. The CDR3 bases are TGTGCCAGCAGCTATTGGGCCTTAGGGGGGGTTTGGACAGATACGCAGTATTTT. Full variable domain (outside the CDR3, taken from reference TRBV7-8 and TRBJ2-3): GAGVSQSPRYKVAKRGQDVALRCDPISGHVSLFWYQQALGQGPEFLTYFQNEAQLDKSGLPSDRFFAERPEGSVSTLKIQRTQQEDSAVYLCASSYWALGGVWTDTQYFGPGTRLTVL.

V is TRBV9 and J is TRBJ2-3; 10 bases fit TRBD2. Per germline, CDR1 SGDLS and CDR2 YYNGEE. The CDR3 runs to 16 residues. V shed 4 bases, J shed 2 bases, and the junction held 7 bases outside the gene matches. The CDR3 coding sequence is TGTGCCAGCAGCCCCCGGACTAGCGGACCCACAGATACGCAGTATTTT. Amino acids: CASSPRTSGPTDTQYF.

Note on this clonotype: A read error is possible here, since a much larger clone lies one base away. This chain connects TRBV3-1 to TRBJ2-7; 9 positions match TRBD2. This CDR3 is built from 15 residues. The V gene's germline CDR1 is LGHDT and CDR2 YNNKEL (reference sequence). J was trimmed by 7 bases and V by 2 bases; bases with no gene match: 9. CDR3 loop: CASSQRTSAYNEQYF. The CDR3, as DNA: TGTGCCAGCAGCCAAAGGACTAGCGCCTACAATGAGCAGTACTTC.

At least ten counts were recorded for this clonotype. The V call is TRBV12-3 or TRBV12-4, the J call TRBJ2-1; 10 bases agree with TRBD2. The CDR3 runs to 13 residues. V lost 1 base and J lost 15; bases outside the gene matches: 6. CDR3 protein: CASSLGGTSEWFF. The DNA for the CDR3 is TGTGCCAGCAGTTTAGGCGGGACTAGCGAGTGGTTCTTC.

J is TRBJ2-3 and V is TRBV7-8; TRBD2 matches at 14 bases. With V trimmed by 5 bases and J by 3 bases, 10 bases remained unmatched. CDR3 length: 18 amino acids. Germline CDR1 reads SGHVS; CDR2 reads FQNEAQ. CDR3 DNA: TGTGCCAGCAGCCGGAGACTAGCGGGGGGGCTTATGACAGATACGCAGTATTTT. Residues: CASSRRLAGGLMTDTQYF.

The sample holds a few counts of this clonotype. The gene calls are TRBV12-3 or TRBV12-4 and TRBJ1-5; TRBD1 might be the D (6 bases). Between the trimmed V and J ends, which lost 5 bases and 1 base, there was a span of 15 bases. The CDR3 has 16 residues. The CDR3 DNA reads as TGTGCCAGCAGTCCGAGACAGGCGGGGAGCAATCAGCCCCAGCATTTT. Protein product: CASSPRQAGSNQPQHF.

J is TRBJ2-5 and V is TRBV12-3 or TRBV12-4; 11 positions match TRBD2. The CDR3 consists of 14 residues. Trimming at V came to 6 bases and at J to 5 bases, leaving 5 bases not matched to a gene. CDR3 loop: CASSFSSGGETQYF. The CDR3 region has the DNA TGTGCCAGCAGCTTCTCTAGCGGGGGGGAGACCCAGTACTTC.

There are a few counts of this clonotype. The rearrangement links TRBV10-2 to TRBJ2-3; 9 nucleotides align to TRBD1. Germline V lookup: CDR1 WSHSY, CDR2 SAAADI. The CDR3 contains 17 residues. J gave up 4 bases and V 0 bases, and 8 bases lay outside the gene matches. CDR3 DNA sequence: TGCGCCAGCAGTGAGTCCCTGAACAGGGGGCGTTCAGATACGCAGTATTTT. Its translation is CASSESLNRGRSDTQYF.